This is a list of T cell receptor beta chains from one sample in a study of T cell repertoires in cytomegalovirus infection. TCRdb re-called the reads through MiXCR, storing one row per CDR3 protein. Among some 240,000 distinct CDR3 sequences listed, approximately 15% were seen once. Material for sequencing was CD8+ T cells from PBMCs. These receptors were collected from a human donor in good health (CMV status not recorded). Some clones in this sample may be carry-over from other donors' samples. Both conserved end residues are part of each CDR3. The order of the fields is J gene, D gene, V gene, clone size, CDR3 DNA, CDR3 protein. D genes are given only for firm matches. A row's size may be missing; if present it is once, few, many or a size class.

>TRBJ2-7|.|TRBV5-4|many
TGTGCCAGCAGCTTGGCCCCCGGGCAGGGGCAGTACTTC
CASSLAPGQGQYF
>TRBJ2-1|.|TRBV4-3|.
TGCGCCAGCAGCCAGACTAGAGGGTCCTACAATGAGCAGTTCTTC
CASSQTRGSYNEQFF
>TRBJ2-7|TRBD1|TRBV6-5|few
TGTGCCAGCAGTGAATACGGGACAGGAAATTACGAGCAGTACTTC
CASSEYGTGNYEQYF
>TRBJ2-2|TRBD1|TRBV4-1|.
TGCGCCAGCAGCCATGGGGGGGACAGGGTCACCGGGGAGCTGTTTTTT
CASSHGGDRVTGELFF
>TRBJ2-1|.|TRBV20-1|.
TGCAGTGCTTCACTCTACTCGAACTCCTACAATGAGCAGTTCTTC
CSASLYSNSYNEQFF
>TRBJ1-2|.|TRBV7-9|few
TGTGCCAGCAGCTCAAGCCTCGATTTTGACTATGGCTACACCTTC
CASSSSLDFDYGYTF
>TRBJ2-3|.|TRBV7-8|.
TGTGCCAGCACCTCCGAAGGGGGGCCAAGCACAGATACGCAGTATTTT
CASTSEGGPSTDTQYF
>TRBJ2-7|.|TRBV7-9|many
TGTGCCAGCAGCCCAACAGTCACAGTACTTAACGAGCAGTACTTC
CASSPTVTVLNEQYF
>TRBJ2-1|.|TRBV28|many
TGTGCCAGCAGCTTAGGGGACGGGAGCTACAATGAGCAGTTCTTC
CASSLGDGSYNEQFF
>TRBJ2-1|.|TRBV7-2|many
TGTGCCAGCAGCCCGAGCTTAGGACTACTAAATGAGCAGTTCTTC
CASSPSLGLLNEQFF
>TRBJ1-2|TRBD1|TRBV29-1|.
TGCAGCGTTGAGGTGGGACAGGGGTGGTATGGCTACACCTTC
CSVEVGQGWYGYTF
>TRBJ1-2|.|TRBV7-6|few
TGTGCCAGCAGTCGAGGAATATATGGTGGCTACACCTTC
CASSRGIYGGYTF
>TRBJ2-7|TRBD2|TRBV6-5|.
TGTGCCAGCAGTTACGGAGCGGGGGGGCATGGGGAGCAGTACTTC
CASSYGAGGHGEQYF
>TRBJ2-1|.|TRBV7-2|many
TGTGCCAGCAGCTTGTGGGCGGTCCCCTACAATGAGCAGTTCTTC
CASSLWAVPYNEQFF
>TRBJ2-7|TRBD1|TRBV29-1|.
TGCAGCGTTGAATTAGACAGGGGATACGAGCAGTACTTC
CSVELDRGYEQYF
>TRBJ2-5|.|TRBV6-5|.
TGTGCCAGCAGTTTCCAGGGCCCTTTGGAGACCCAGTACTTC
CASSFQGPLETQYF
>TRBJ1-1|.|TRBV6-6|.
TGTGCCAGCAGCCTCACCCGGGGGACGAACACTGAAGCTTTCTTT
CASSLTRGTNTEAFF
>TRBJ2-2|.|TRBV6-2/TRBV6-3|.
TGTGCCTCCCTTCGCCAGAGTTACACCGGGGAGCTGTTTTTT
CASLRQSYTGELFF
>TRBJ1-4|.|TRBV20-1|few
TGCAGTGCTAGAGAGCTGGGGGATAGTGAAAAACTGTTTTTT
CSARELGDSEKLFF
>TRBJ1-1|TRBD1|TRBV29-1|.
TGCAGCGTTGAGACAGGGAGGAACACTGAAGCTTTCTTT
CSVETGRNTEAFF
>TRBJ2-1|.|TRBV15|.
TGTGCCACCAGCAGAGATCCACACGGGAGCAACGACAATGAGCAGTTCTTC
CATSRDPHGSNDNEQFF
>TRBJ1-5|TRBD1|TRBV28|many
TGTGCCAGCAGTCCCGATGACGGGACAGGGAACAATCAGCCCCAGCATTTT
CASSPDDGTGNNQPQHF
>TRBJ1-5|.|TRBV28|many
TGTGCCAGCAGTTTCGAGGGGTCCGGTAATCAGCCCCAGCATTTT
CASSFEGSGNQPQHF
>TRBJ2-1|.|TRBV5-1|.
TGCGCCAGCAGCAATTCGCCCAGCTCCTACAATGAGCAGTTCTTC
CASSNSPSSYNEQFF
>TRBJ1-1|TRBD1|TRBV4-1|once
TGCGCCAGCAGCCAATACCCCGGGACAGGTCGTCTTGGCACTGAAGCTTTCTTT
CASSQYPGTGRLGTEAFF
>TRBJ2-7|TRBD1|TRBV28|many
TGTGCCAGCAGCTCCCTTAGACAGGGGCTCTCCGAGCAGTACTTC
CASSSLRQGLSEQYF
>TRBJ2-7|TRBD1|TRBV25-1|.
TGTGCCAGCAGTGAATATTTCGGGGGACAGGGGGCCTACGAGCAGTACTTC
CASSEYFGGQGAYEQYF
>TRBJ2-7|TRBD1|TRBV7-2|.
TGTGCCAGCAGCTCCCAGGACAGGCTCTACGAGCAGTACTTC
CASSSQDRLYEQYF
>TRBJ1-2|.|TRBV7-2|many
TGTGCCAGCAGCTTAGCCAGAGACTATGGCTACACCTTC
CASSLARDYGYTF
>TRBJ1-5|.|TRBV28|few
TGTGCCAGCAGTTCAACGAACTGGGGCAATCAGCCCCAGCATTTT
CASSSTNWGNQPQHF
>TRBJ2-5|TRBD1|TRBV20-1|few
TGCAGTGCGCAAGCCCTGGGACAGGGGACAGAGACCCAGTACTTC
CSAQALGQGTETQYF
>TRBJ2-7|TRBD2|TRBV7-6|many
TGTGCCAGCAGCTGGGGTGGGACTACCCTACCCTACGAGCAGTACTTC
CASSWGGTTLPYEQYF
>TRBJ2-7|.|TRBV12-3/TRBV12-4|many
TGTGCCAGCAGTTCCCCGACAGAGAGCTACGAGCAGTACTTC
CASSSPTESYEQYF
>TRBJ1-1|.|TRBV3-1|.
TGTGCCAGCAGCCAACGTGGGGAAGACACTGAAGCTTTCTTT
CASSQRGEDTEAFF
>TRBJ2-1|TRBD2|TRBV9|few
TGTGCCAGCAGTGCCGGGACTACACCCTACAATGAGCAGTTCTTC
CASSAGTTPYNEQFF
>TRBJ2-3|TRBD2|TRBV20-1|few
TGCAGTGCTGTAGGACTAGCGGATATCACAGATACGCAGTATTTT
CSAVGLADITDTQYF
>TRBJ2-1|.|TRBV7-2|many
TGTGCCAGCAGCTTAGTCCTAGCAGTCGTGAGCTCCTACAATGAGCAGTTCTTC
CASSLVLAVVSSYNEQFF
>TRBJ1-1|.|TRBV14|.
TGTGCCAGCAGCCAAGATTGGGGCTTGGAGAACACTGAAGCTTTCTTT
CASSQDWGLENTEAFF
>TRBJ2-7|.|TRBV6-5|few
TGTGCCAGCAGTCGCGTCCAGGTCTACGAGCAGTACTTC
CASSRVQVYEQYF
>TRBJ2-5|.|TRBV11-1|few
TGTGCCAGCAGCTTAGGAGACCCCATCCAAGAGACCCAGTACTTC
CASSLGDPIQETQYF
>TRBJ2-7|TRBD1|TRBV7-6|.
TGTGCCAGCAGCCCGGGACAGTTTGCCTACGAGCAGTACTTC
CASSPGQFAYEQYF
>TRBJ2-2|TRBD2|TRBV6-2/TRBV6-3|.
TGTGCCAGCAGTTATCGGGGGGCCGGGGAGCTGTTTTTT
CASSYRGAGELFF
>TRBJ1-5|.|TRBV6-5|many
TGTGCCAGCGGAATTTATAGCAATCAGCCCCAGCATTTT
CASGIYSNQPQHF
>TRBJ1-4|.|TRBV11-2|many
TGTGCCAGCAGCTTTTATGGGACTACAACTAATGAAAAACTGTTTTTT
CASSFYGTTTNEKLFF
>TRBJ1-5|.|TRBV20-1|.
TGCAGTGCTAGTGGTTTCGGGACAAATCAGCCCCAGCATTTT
CSASGFGTNQPQHF
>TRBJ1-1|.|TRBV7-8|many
TGTGCCAGCAGCTTAGCGATCTTTCTCTTCCCATCGGACACTGAAGCTTTCTTT
CASSLAIFLFPSDTEAFF
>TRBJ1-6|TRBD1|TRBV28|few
TGTGCCAGCAGGACTGCGGAGGGGGCGAATTCACCCCTCCACTTT
CASRTAEGANSPLHF
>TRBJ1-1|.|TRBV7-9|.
TGTGCCAGCAGCCCCACGACAGTTGAAGCTTTCTTT
CASSPTTVEAFF